These T cell receptor beta chains were read from a single sample in a study of T-cell reconstitution after alpha-beta-depleted transplantation in children. TCRdb used MiXCR to reprocess the PCR reads, holding one entry per CDR3 protein. The table records about 490,000 distinct CDR3 sequences, about 10% of them present only once. This specimen consisted of PBMCs, obtained before TCRalphabeta/CD19-depleted stem cell transplant. The receptors come from a child younger than 10 with inherited bone marrow failure, due to receive a stem cell transplant. Both conserved end residues are trimmed from each CDR3.

v_gene: TRBV7-8; j_gene: TRBJ2-7; CDR3aa: ASSPPGPGEQY
v_gene: TRBV10-3; j_gene: TRBJ1-1; CDR3aa: AISVSGGLPEAF
v_gene: TRBV7-2; j_gene: TRBJ2-1; CDR3aa: ASSTGGRTLYNEQF
v_gene: TRBV7-2; j_gene: TRBJ1-1; CDR3aa: ASSFDRGAEAF
v_gene: TRBV7-2; j_gene: TRBJ2-5; CDR3aa: ASSLEQGRVTETQY
v_gene: TRBV5-1; j_gene: TRBJ2-3; CDR3aa: ASSLESDTQY
v_gene: TRBV11-2; j_gene: TRBJ2-1; CDR3aa: ASSRQVWDEQF
v_gene: TRBV12-3/TRBV12-4; j_gene: TRBJ2-7; CDR3aa: ASSLGGAAYEQY
v_gene: TRBV30; j_gene: TRBJ2-2; CDR3aa: AWGTVANTGELF
v_gene: TRBV4-3; j_gene: TRBJ1-1; CDR3aa: ASSQDFRGSTEAF
v_gene: TRBV27; j_gene: TRBJ2-3; CDR3aa: ASSMIAADTQY
v_gene: TRBV4-3; j_gene: TRBJ2-6; CDR3aa: ASSADRSSGANVLT
v_gene: TRBV4-2; j_gene: TRBJ2-7; CDR3aa: ASSQELSGGAGEQY
v_gene: TRBV7-6; j_gene: TRBJ2-5; CDR3aa: ASSLIGVQETQY
v_gene: TRBV6-2/TRBV6-3; j_gene: TRBJ2-7; CDR3aa: ASSYGIRTYEQY
v_gene: TRBV5-4; j_gene: TRBJ2-7; CDR3aa: ASSFIPESGEQY
v_gene: TRBV4-1; j_gene: TRBJ2-4; CDR3aa: ASSHGRRAKNIQY
v_gene: TRBV7-2; j_gene: TRBJ2-3; CDR3aa: ASSPSHSTDTQY
v_gene: TRBV12-3/TRBV12-4; j_gene: TRBJ2-1; CDR3aa: ASSPLSTISSYNEQF
v_gene: TRBV27; j_gene: TRBJ2-3; CDR3aa: ASSFGTSGRRGTQY
v_gene: TRBV27; j_gene: TRBJ2-7; CDR3aa: PSSLTSGSGAYEQY
v_gene: TRBV20-1; j_gene: TRBJ2-1; CDR3aa: SAREGSGAYNEQF
v_gene: TRBV5-1; j_gene: TRBJ2-1; CDR3aa: ASSETSGYNEQF
v_gene: TRBV5-6; j_gene: TRBJ2-1; CDR3aa: ASSPIAGVGNEQF
v_gene: TRBV7-2; j_gene: TRBJ2-7; CDR3aa: ASSLMASGSHEQY
v_gene: TRBV20-1; j_gene: TRBJ2-2; CDR3aa: SVLAGTFTGELF
v_gene: TRBV3-1; j_gene: TRBJ1-6; CDR3aa: ASSARSRGSPLH
v_gene: TRBV2; j_gene: TRBJ1-5; CDR3aa: ASSELGDSNQPQH
v_gene: TRBV4-3; j_gene: TRBJ2-7; CDR3aa: ASSQDAASAQQY
v_gene: TRBV20-1; j_gene: TRBJ2-1; CDR3aa: SARGLAENEQF
v_gene: TRBV11-3; j_gene: TRBJ2-1; CDR3aa: ASSLDGGRRGEQF
v_gene: TRBV4-2; j_gene: TRBJ2-3; CDR3aa: ASSQGADTDTQY
v_gene: TRBV10-3; j_gene: TRBJ2-7; CDR3aa: AISDLGTDSYEQY
v_gene: TRBV18; j_gene: TRBJ1-2; CDR3aa: ASSPGWGEDGYT
v_gene: TRBV5-5; j_gene: TRBJ1-4; CDR3aa: ASSLTGDEKLF
v_gene: TRBV10-3; j_gene: TRBJ2-7; CDR3aa: ATTTSGTYEQY